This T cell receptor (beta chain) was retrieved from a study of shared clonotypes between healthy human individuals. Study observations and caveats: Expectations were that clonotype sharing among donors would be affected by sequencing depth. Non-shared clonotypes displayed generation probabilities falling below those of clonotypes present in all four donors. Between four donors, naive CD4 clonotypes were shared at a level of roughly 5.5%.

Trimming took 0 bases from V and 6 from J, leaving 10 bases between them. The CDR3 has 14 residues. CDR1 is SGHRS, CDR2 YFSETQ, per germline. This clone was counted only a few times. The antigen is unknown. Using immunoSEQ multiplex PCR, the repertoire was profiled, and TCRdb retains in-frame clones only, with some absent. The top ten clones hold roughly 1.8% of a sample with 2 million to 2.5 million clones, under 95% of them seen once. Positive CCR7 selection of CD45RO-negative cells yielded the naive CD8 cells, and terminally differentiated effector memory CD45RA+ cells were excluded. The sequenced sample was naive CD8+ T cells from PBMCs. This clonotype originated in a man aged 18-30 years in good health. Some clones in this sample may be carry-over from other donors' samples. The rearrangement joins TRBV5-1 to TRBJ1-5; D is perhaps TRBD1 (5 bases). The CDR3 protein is CASSLEGTGQPQHF. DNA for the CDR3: TGCGCCAGCAGCTTGGAAGGGACGGGTCAGCCCCAGCATTTT.